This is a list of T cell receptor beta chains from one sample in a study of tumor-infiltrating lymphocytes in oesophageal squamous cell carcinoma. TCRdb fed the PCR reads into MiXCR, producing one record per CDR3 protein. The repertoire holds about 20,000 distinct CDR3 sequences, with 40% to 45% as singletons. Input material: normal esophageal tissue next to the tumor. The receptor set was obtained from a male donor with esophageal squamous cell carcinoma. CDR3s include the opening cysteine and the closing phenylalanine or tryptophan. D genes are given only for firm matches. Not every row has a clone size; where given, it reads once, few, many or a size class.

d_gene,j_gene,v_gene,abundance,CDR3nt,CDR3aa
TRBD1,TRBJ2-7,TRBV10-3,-,TGTGCCATGGCCGGGACAGGGTTTATCGAGCAGTACTTC,CAMAGTGFIEQYF
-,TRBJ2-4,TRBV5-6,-,TGTGCCAGCAGCCTGGTCGGCCTAGCCAAAAACATTCAGTACTTC,CASSLVGLAKNIQYF
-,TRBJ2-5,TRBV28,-,TGTGCCAGCAGTTCGGGCACAGTGTCAGAGACCCAGTACTTC,CASSSGTVSETQYF
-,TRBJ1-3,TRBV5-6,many,TGTGCCAGCAGCTTCTGGACCTCTGGAAACACCATATATTTT,CASSFWTSGNTIYF
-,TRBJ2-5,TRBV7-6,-,TGTGCCAGCAGCCCAGGGGTGCAGACCCAGTACTTC,CASSPGVQTQYF
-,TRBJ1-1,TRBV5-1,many,TGCGCCAGCAGCTTGGAAGTTCAGGGGCAGGGGACTGAAGCTTTCTTT,CASSLEVQGQGTEAFF
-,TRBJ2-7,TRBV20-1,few,TGCAGTGCTTGGCCCCCCTCCCTTTACGAGCAGTACTTC,CSAWPPSLYEQYF
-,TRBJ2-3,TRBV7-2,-,TGTGACAGCACCCTATGGCGGGTGGGGACAGATACGCAGTATTTT,CDSTLWRVGTDTQYF
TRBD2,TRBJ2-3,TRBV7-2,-,TGTGCCAGCAGCTTTGATTGGACTAGCTACACAGATACGCAGTATTTT,CASSFDWTSYTDTQYF
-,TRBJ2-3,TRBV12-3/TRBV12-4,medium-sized,TGTGCCAGCAGTCCCATGGGAGATACGCAGTATTTT,CASSPMGDTQYF
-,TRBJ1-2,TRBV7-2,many,TGTGCCAGCAGCTTCGTCAGAGAGTATGGCTACACCTTC,CASSFVREYGYTF
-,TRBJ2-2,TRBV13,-,TGTGCCAGCAGGACAGGGAACACCGGGGAGCTGTTTTTT,CASRTGNTGELFF
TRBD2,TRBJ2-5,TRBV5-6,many,TGTGCCAGCAGCGCGGGGGGGGAGACCCAGTACTTC,CASSAGGETQYF
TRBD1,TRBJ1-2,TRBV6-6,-,TGTGCCAGCAGTTCCTCGACAGGGGGCACGTACCACCCTAACTATGGCTACACCTTC,CASSSSTGGTYHPNYGYTF
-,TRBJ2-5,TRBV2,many,TGTGCCAGCAGTGAAGCGCCCAGTTCAGGAGAGACCCAGTACTTC,CASSEAPSSGETQYF
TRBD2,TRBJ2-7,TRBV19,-,TGTGCCAGTAGTTGGGGCGGGAGGATCAATGAGCAGTACTTC,CASSWGGRINEQYF
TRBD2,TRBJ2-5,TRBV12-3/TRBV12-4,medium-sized,TGTGCCAGCAGTCAAATTGGACTAGCGGGAGTAGAGACCCAGTACTTC,CASSQIGLAGVETQYF
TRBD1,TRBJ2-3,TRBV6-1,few,TGTGCCAGCAGACGGGACAGCCTAAGCACAGATACGCAGTATTTT,CASRRDSLSTDTQYF
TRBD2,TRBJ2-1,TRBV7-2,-,TGTGCCAGCAGCTCGGGACTAGCGGGAGGGGCCGAGTACTTC,CASSSGLAGGAEYF
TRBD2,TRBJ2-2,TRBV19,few,TGTGCCAGTAGTATAACTAGCGTGAACACCGGGGAGCTGTTTTTT,CASSITSVNTGELFF
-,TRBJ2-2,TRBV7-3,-,TGTGCCAGCAGCGGACAAAACACCGGGGAGCTGTTTTTT,CASSGQNTGELFF
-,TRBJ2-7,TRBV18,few,TGTGCCAGCTCTCGTTTAGACGAGCAGTACTTC,CASSRLDEQYF
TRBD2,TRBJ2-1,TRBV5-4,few,TGTGCCAGCAGCTTGGAAGCTAGCGGGAGGTTCGAGCAGTTCTTC,CASSLEASGRFEQFF
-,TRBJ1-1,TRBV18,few,TGTGCCAGCTCCCTCGATGTCACTGAAGCTTTCTTT,CASSLDVTEAFF
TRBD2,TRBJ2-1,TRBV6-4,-,TGTGCCAGCAGCGTCAAACTAGCGGGAGACTACAATGAGCAGTTCTTC,CASSVKLAGDYNEQFF
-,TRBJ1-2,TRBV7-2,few,TGTGCCAGCAGGTGGATGCAGAGTGGCTACACCTTC,CASRWMQSGYTF
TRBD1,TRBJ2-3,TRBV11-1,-,TGTGCCAGCAGCTTAATGGGACAGGGCCCAGATACGCAGTATTTT,CASSLMGQGPDTQYF
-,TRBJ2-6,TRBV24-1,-,TGTGCCACCAGTGATTTGGGCACGACTGGGGCCAACGTCCTGACTTTC,CATSDLGTTGANVLTF
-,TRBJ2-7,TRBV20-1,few,TGCAGTGCTAGAAGCAGGGAACACACCTACGAGCAGTACTTC,CSARSREHTYEQYF
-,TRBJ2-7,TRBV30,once,TGTGCCTGGAGTGTACTATTTCACGAGCAGTACTTC,CAWSVLFHEQYF
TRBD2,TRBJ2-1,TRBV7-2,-,TGTGCCAGCAGCCAGACTAGCGGGCCCATGGATGAGCAGTTCTTC,CASSQTSGPMDEQFF
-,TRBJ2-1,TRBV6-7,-,TGTGCCAGCACCACAATCGAATACGGGTTCTACAATGAGCAGTTCTTC,CASTTIEYGFYNEQFF